Below, 13 T cell receptor beta chains from the same sample are listed, as sequenced in a study of T cell clonality in common variable immunodeficiency. Profiling relied on immunoSEQ multiplex PCR, and the TCRdb table lists in-frame clones only, not all of them. The data list some 38,000 clones, none observed once; 0.95% falls to the top ten. The sample comprised peripheral blood mononuclear cells. Receptor source: a person aged 18-69 years in good health.

This clone was recorded at least ten times. The read finishes 3 residues shy of the CDR3 end, and the germline J gene is used to complete it. J is TRBJ1-1 and V is TRBV12-3 or TRBV12-4; unclear D gene. Trimming removed 7 bases from V and 5 bases from J, with 20 bases in between. The CDR3 totals 15 residues. CDR3 residues: CASTRGTPGSTEAFF. Incomplete CDR3 DNA: TGTGCCAGCACCAGAGGCACCCCGGGGTCGACTGAA.

This clone was counted many times. One end of the junction fails to match germline, which may point to a read error. Sequencing ends 3 residues short of the CDR3 end; the germline J gene provides the rest. The chain carries TRBV4-2 and TRBJ2-6; D remains ambiguous. CDR1 is LGHNA and CDR2 is YNFKEQ in the germline V gene. The CDR3 is made up of 16 amino acids. CDR3 bases read: TGCGCCAGCAGCCAAGATCCCCATTCTGGGGCCAACGTC. It specifies CASSQDPHSGANV. The full CDR3 protein reads CASSQDPHSGANVLTF.

This clone appeared many times. The CDR3 goes on 3 residues after the read ends, and that part is filled in from the germline J gene. The chain joins TRBV5-1 to TRBJ2-5, with 9 bases identical to TRBD2. The CDR3 has 15 residues. The J segment lost 7 bases and the V segment lost 4 bases, leaving 11 bases of the junction unmatched. Germline CDR1 reads SGHRS; CDR2 reads YFSETQ. CDR3 amino acids: CASSPEIAGAGTQYF. CDR3 bases read: TGCGCCAGCAGCCCTGAAATAGCGGGAGCGGGGACC.

This clone was recorded at least ten times. The read finishes 3 residues shy of the CDR3 end, and the germline J gene is used to complete it. J is TRBJ2-7 and V is TRBV20-1; 13 nucleotides agree with TRBD2. The ends lost 6 bases at V and 5 bases at J; junction bases unmatched: 4. The V gene's germline CDR1 is DFQATT and CDR2 SNEGSKA (reference sequence). The CDR3 contains 13 residues. Incomplete CDR3 DNA: TGCAGTGCATCAGGGACTAGCGGGGACGAG. This sequence encodes CSASGTSGDE. From start to end, the CDR3 is CSASGTSGDEQYF.

This clone showed up many times. The read terminates 3 residues before the CDR3 end, so the remaining end is supplied by the germline J gene. The chain has TRBV3-1 (or the pseudogene TRBV3-2) and TRBJ1-6; 7 positions agree with TRBD1. V gave up 3 bases and J gave up 12 bases; unmatched junction bases: 14. Germline V CDR1 and CDR2: LGHDT, YNNKEL (reference sequence). The CDR3 contains 16 residues. The part of the CDR3 DNA that was read is TGTGCCAGCAGCCAGGGAACAGGGGTAATTTGGTTACCC. Residues: CASSQGTGVIWLP. The CDR3, in full, reads CASSQGTGVIWLPLHF.

This clone showed up many times. Read data end 3 residues before the CDR3 end; the end is taken from the germline J gene. This sequence joins TRBV20-1 and TRBJ1-4, with D tentatively TRBD1 (6 bases). The V and J ends lost 1 base and 5 bases respectively, with 14 bases between them. The CDR3 loop spans 15 amino acids. Per germline, CDR1 DFQATT and CDR2 SNEGSKA (reference sequence). The part of the CDR3 DNA that was read is TGCAGTGCTAGAGTTGGAGGGGGTGGGAATGAAAAA. Its protein is CSARVGGGGNEK. The whole CDR3 reads CSARVGGGGNEKLFF.

This clone was picked up many times. Coverage ceases 3 residues before the CDR3 finishes, and the germline J gene fills in the end. The genes are TRBV13 and TRBJ2-7; D gene unclear. Germline V gene data show CDR1 as PRHDT and CDR2 as FYEKMQ (reference sequence). Trimming cost V 2 bases and J 2 bases, with 10 bases left between them. The CDR3 sequence is 14 residues long. The part of the CDR3 DNA that was read is TGTGCCAGCAGCTTATCAGGAATCGCCTACGAG. Its protein is CASSLSGIAYE. The whole CDR3 protein reads CASSLSGIAYEQYF.

This clone was observed at least ten times. Read sequence stops 3 residues before the CDR3 end, and the germline J gene provides the missing end. The chain has TRBV5-1 and TRBJ1-1; D is possibly TRBD1 (6 bases). The V gene lost 1 base and the J gene lost 3 bases, with 16 bases spanning the gap. Germline V gene lookup returns CDR1 SGHRS and CDR2 YFSETQ. This CDR3 region has 16 residues. The CDR3 reads CASSLLGGASDTEAFF. The CDR3 bases that were read are TGCGCCAGCAGCTTGCTAGGGGGGGCTTCGGACACTGAA.

This clone has at least ten counts. The read halts 3 residues ahead of the CDR3 end, with the missing end drawn from the germline J gene. The rearrangement joins TRBV4-2 to TRBJ2-3; D is ambiguous. V was cut by 3 bases and J by 0 bases, with 10 bases left in between. The CDR3 runs 15 residues. Germline CDR1 and CDR2: LGHNA and YNFKEQ. The part of the CDR3 DNA that was read is TGTGCCAGCAGCCATGAGATGACTAGCACAGATACG. Translated: CASSHEMTSTDT. In full, the CDR3 is CASSHEMTSTDTQYF.

At least ten counts were recorded for this clone. The read terminates 3 residues ahead of where the CDR3 ends, so the germline J gene completes it. The chain combines TRBV7-2 with TRBJ2-1; TRBD2 is a possible D gene (5 bases). Germline V gene data show CDR1 as SGHTA and CDR2 as FQGNSA. The CDR3 consists of 13 residues. Trimming took 0 bases from V and 6 from J, leaving 6 bases between them. CDR3 bases read: TGTGCCAGCAGCTTAGCTAGCGCCAATGAG. Its protein is CASSLASANE. The CDR3 reads in full as CASSLASANEQFF. The variable domain in full, completed from reference TRBV7-2 and TRBJ2-1, reads GAGVSQSPSNKVTEKGKDVELRCDPISGHTALYWYRQSLGQGLEFLIYFQGNSAPDKSGLPSDRFSAERTGGSVSTLTIQRTQQEDSAVYLCASSLASANEQFFGPGTRLTVL.

This clone was detected ten times or more. Read coverage stops 3 residues before the CDR3 terminus; the germline J gene supplies the remainder. The V and J genes are TRBV6-4 and TRBJ1-2, with 8 bases that match TRBD1. The CDR3 spans 13 residues. Germline V CDR1 and CDR2: MRHNA, SNTAGT. CDR3 bases read: TGTGCCAGCAGCCCGGACAGGGATCGAGGC. Translating gives CASSPDRDRG. The whole CDR3 sequence is CASSPDRDRGYTF.

This clone was detected many times. The read gets to within 3 residues of the CDR3 end, and the germline J gene fills in the rest. This chain joins TRBV18 and TRBJ2-3, with D possibly being TRBD1 (6 bases). The germline V and J ends were trimmed by 3 bases and 4 bases, with 8 bases remaining between them. The CDR3 loop spans 13 amino acids. Germline-derived CDR1 and CDR2 are KGHSH and LQKENI. Partial CDR3 DNA: TGTGCCAGCTCACCGAACAGGGCAGATACG. It is translated as CASSPNRADT. The entire CDR3 is CASSPNRADTQYF.

This clone was seen repeatedly, ten times or more. Read data end 3 residues before the CDR3 end; the end is taken from the germline J gene. The chain employs TRBV15 and TRBJ2-7, with a possible D match to TRBD2 (7 bases). Deletions cut 5 bases from V and 2 bases from J, with 13 bases between. The length of the CDR3 is 14 residues. Germline lookup yields CDR1 LNHNV and CDR2 YYDKDF (reference sequence). CDR3 bases read: TGTGCCACCAGCTGGGGGGGCAGGACCTACGAG. This gives the protein CATSWGGRTYE. The full CDR3 protein reads CATSWGGRTYEQYF.